Reported below is one T cell receptor beta chain. Its antigen is not identified. These data are taken from a study of shared clonotypes between healthy human individuals. General study results and limits: The generation probabilities recorded for non-shared clonotypes fell below those of clonotypes shared by all four donors.

Here immunoSEQ multiplex PCR was the method, and the copy in TCRdb shows in-frame clones only, minus some. The sample lists about 2.4 million clones; 93% were seen once. The sequence derives from a man aged 18 to 30 in good health. Some clones in this sample may be carry-over from other donors' samples. Sequencing input: naive CD4+ T cells from PBMCs. This sample's subset: CD45RA+ positively selected.

Written as DNA, the CDR3 is TGCGCCAGCAGCCGAGGGACGACAGGTGGTAAGGACTACGAGCAGTACTTC. Its translation is CASSRGTTGGKDYEQYF. The V and J genes are TRBV5-1 and TRBJ2-7; possibly TRBD1 for D (6 bases). CDR3 size: 17 residues. Per germline, CDR1 SGHRS and CDR2 YFSETQ. V was shortened by 4 bases and J by 3 bases, with 23 bases between the two germline ends.